This T cell receptor (beta chain) appears in the sequencing data of a study of blood T cells in healthy people across ages. A sample-barcoded 5' primer and a J-beta primer mix were used in a second PCR of about 6 to 12 cycles. Each cDNA molecule carried a tag from a template-switch adaptor that contained 12 random nucleotides. TCRdb reprocessed the 5' RACE reads via MiXCR and lists one record per CDR3 protein. The data show 1.5 million to 2 million distinct CDR3 sequences, with 40% to 55% seen just once and around 2.1% held by the top ten. Sequences were obtained from blood. The source of this sequence is a woman aged 40 to 49 in good health.

DNA for the CDR3: TGTGCCAGCAGTTTTTCAGGGGGCTCTAACTATGGCTACACCTTC. Protein sequence: CASSFSGGSNYGYTF. The V call is TRBV28, the J call TRBJ1-2; 8 bases align to TRBD1. The trim removed 3 bases at V and 0 bases at J, leaving 3 bases unmatched. The CDR3 consists of 15 residues. Germline CDR1 reads MDHEN; CDR2 reads SYDVKM.